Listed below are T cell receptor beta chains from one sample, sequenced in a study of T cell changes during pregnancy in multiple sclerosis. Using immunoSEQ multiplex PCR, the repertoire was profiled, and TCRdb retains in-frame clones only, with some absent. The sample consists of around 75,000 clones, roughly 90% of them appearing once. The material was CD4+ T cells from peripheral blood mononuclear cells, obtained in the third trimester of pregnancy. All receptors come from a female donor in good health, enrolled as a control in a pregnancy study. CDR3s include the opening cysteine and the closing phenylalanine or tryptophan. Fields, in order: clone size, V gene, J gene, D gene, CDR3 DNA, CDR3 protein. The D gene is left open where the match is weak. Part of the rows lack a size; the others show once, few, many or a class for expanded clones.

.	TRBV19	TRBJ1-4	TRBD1	TGTGCCAGTAACCCACAACAGGGGCGCGATGAAAAACTGTTTTTT	CASNPQQGRDEKLFF
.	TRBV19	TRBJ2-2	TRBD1	TGTGCCAGTAGACCCCCGGGACAGGGGTGGACCGGGGAGCTGTTTTTT	CASRPPGQGWTGELFF
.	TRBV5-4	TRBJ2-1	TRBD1	TGTGCCAGCAGCATACCGACAGGGAGACACAATGAGCAGTTCTTC	CASSIPTGRHNEQFF
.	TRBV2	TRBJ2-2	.	TGTGCCAGCAGTATAGATTCGAGGGCCGGGGAGCTGTTTTTT	CASSIDSRAGELFF
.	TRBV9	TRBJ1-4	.	TGTGCCAGCAGCTTCGGAGGGAGCCTGCCAACTAATGAAAAACTGTTTTTT	CASSFGGSLPTNEKLFF
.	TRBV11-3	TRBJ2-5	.	TGTGCCAGTGCCCTACAGGGCCCTCGGGAGACCCAGTACTTC	CASALQGPRETQYF
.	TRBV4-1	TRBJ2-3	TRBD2	TGCGCCAGCAACCGGGGGGGGACTCACAGAGGTACGCAGTATTTT	CASNRGGTHRGTQYF
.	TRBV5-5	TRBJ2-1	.	TGTGCCAGCAGAGGCATGTCTAGCTCCTACAATGAGCAGTTCTTC	CASRGMSSSYNEQFF
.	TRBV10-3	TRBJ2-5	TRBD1	TGTGCCATCGGGGGACAGGGAGAAGAGACCCAGTACTTC	CAIGGQGEETQYF
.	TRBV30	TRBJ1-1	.	TGTGCCTGGGCTCTAGGGAACACTGAAGCTTTCTTT	CAWALGNTEAFF
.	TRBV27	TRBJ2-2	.	TGTGCCAGCCGGACAGATAACACCGGGGAGCTGTTTTTT	CASRTDNTGELFF
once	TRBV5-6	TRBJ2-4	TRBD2	TGTGCCCGCCGTGTTTGTCGACTAGCGGGGGGAGTAGCCAAAAACATTCAGTACTTC	CARRVCRLAGGVAKNIQYF
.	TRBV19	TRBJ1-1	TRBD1	TGTGCCAGTAGTTGGACAGGGGGCGTGGACACTGAAGCTTTCTTT	CASSWTGGVDTEAFF
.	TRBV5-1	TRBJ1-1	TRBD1	TGCGCCAGCAGCGGCGGGACAGGGGTTACTGAAGCTTTCTTT	CASSGGTGVTEAFF